Below, 29 T cell receptor beta chains from the same sample are listed, as sequenced in a study of identical twins. TCRdb reprocessed the 5' RACE reads via MiXCR and lists one record per CDR3 protein. The sample lists 650,000 to 800,000 distinct CDR3 sequences; 8% to 9% were seen once. A further study also used this sample, focusing on yellow fever vaccine responses in identical twins.

The sequencing sample was made of PBMCs. The receptors were sampled from a young woman in good health.

This clonotype was observed at least ten times. The V gene is TRBV12-3 or TRBV12-4, the J gene TRBJ2-5; D gene unclear. CDR3 size: 13 residues. V was trimmed by 6 bases and J by 4 bases, leaving 12 bases between them. The CDR3 sequence is CASSQHGSETQYF. The CDR3 DNA reads TGTGCCAGCAGCCAACACGGCTCAGAGACCCAGTACTTC.

This clonotype was found many times. This chain links TRBV29-1 with TRBJ2-3; TRBD2 matches at 15 bases. The length of the CDR3 is 15 residues. V dropped 3 bases and J dropped 3; count of bases not matched to a gene: 1. Germline V gene sequence: CDR1 SQVTM, CDR2 ANQGSEA. This CDR3 reads CSVEGTSGRTDTQYF. CDR3 nucleotides: TGCAGCGTTGAGGGGACTAGCGGGAGGACAGATACGCAGTATTTT.

This clonotype was recorded at least ten times. This sequence joins TRBV7-8 and TRBJ2-7, with D unclear. Germline lookup yields CDR1 SGHVS and CDR2 FQNEAQ. The V and J ends lost 0 bases and 6 bases respectively, with 6 bases between them. The CDR3 runs 12 residues. The CDR3 region has the DNA TGTGCCAGCAGCTTAGCAGTTGGCGAGCAGTACTTC. Translated, it gives CASSLAVGEQYF.

V is TRBV3-1 and J is TRBJ2-5; 11 nucleotides align to TRBD2. The CDR3 contains 18 residues. Per the germline V gene, CDR1 is LGHDT and CDR2 is YNNKEL (reference sequence). J lost 5 bases, V lost 0 bases, and 11 bases had no gene match. The CDR3 sequence is CASSQDQLAGGARETQYF. CDR3 DNA sequence: TGTGCCAGCAGCCAAGATCAGCTAGCGGGGGGCGCCCGGGAGACCCAGTACTTC.

This clonotype was counted between two and nine times. The J gene is TRBJ2-1, the V gene TRBV11-2; D may be TRBD2 (5 bases). This CDR3 spans 16 amino acids. V was pared by 5 bases and J by 1 base, with 15 bases between. Germline V CDR1 and CDR2: SGHAT, FQNNGV. The DNA for the CDR3 is TGTGCCAGCAGCCTGTTCCTACTAGAATCCTACAATGAGCAGTTCTTC. It codes for CASSLFLLESYNEQFF.

In this sample, this clonotype turned up many times. This chain joins TRBV7-6 and TRBJ2-3, with 11 bases identical to TRBD1. The CDR3 covers 16 residues. CDR1 and CDR2 from the germline V gene are SGHVS and FNYEAQ. V lost 3 bases to trimming and J lost 1 base; unmatched junction nucleotides: 3. The CDR3 here is CASSFWTGGGTDTQYF. Written as DNA, the CDR3 is TGTGCCAGCAGCTTCTGGACAGGGGGCGGCACAGATACGCAGTATTTT. Using reference TRBV7-6 and TRBJ2-3 for the parts outside the CDR3, the full variable domain is GAGVSQSPRYKVTKRGQDVALRCDPISGHVSLYWYRQALGQGPEFLTYFNYEAQQDKSGLPNDRFSAERPEGSISTLTIQRTEQRDSAMYRCASSFWTGGGTDTQYFGPGTRLTVL.

The V and J genes are TRBV28 and TRBJ2-7; tentative D call: TRBD2 (7 bases). Germline V gene data show CDR1 as MDHEN and CDR2 as SYDVKM. The CDR3 spans 15 residues. The V end lost 2 bases, the J end lost 2 bases, and 13 bases lay between the germline ends. Written as DNA, the CDR3 is TGTGCCAGCAGTTTAGGGAGGGGGTTTACCTACGAGCAGTACTTC. This sequence encodes CASSLGRGFTYEQYF.

This clonotype was picked up a small number of times. The chain joins TRBV4-3 to TRBJ2-2; 9 positions agree with TRBD2. The CDR3 extends over 16 amino acids. Germline CDR1 and CDR2: LGHNA and YSLEER. Germline trimming cut 5 bases from V and 2 bases from J; bases unmatched to any gene: 6. Written as DNA, the CDR3 is TGCGCCAGCAGCGGGTGGGGACTAGCCAACACCGGGGAGCTGTTTTTT. This encodes CASSGWGLANTGELFF.

This clonotype was counted only a few times. The rearrangement uses TRBV7-9 and TRBJ2-3; the D gene could be TRBD1 or TRBD2 (6 bases each). The CDR3 length is 15 residues. The germline V gene has CDR1 SEHNR and CDR2 FQNEAQ (reference sequence). V gave up 5 bases and J gave up 4 bases, with 16 bases separating them. The CDR3 sequence: CASSPPGAGPDTQYF. The CDR3 bases are TGTGCCAGCAGCCCACCGGGGGCGGGCCCAGATACGCAGTATTTT.

This clonotype was observed a handful of times. The V gene is TRBV5-1, the J gene TRBJ2-3; 8 bases fit TRBD2. The CDR3 length is 15 residues. Germline loops: CDR1 SGHRS, CDR2 YFSETQ. Trimming at V came to 0 bases and at J to 4 bases, leaving 4 bases not matched to a gene. The CDR3 loop reads CASSLGGRSADTQYF. CDR3 DNA sequence: TGCGCCAGCAGCTTGGGCGGGAGGAGCGCAGATACGCAGTATTTT.

This clonotype has ten or more counts. The V and J genes are TRBV2 and TRBJ2-5; 9 nucleotides line up with TRBD1. Germline V gives CDR1 SNHLY, CDR2 FYNNEI. J gave up 3 bases and V 2 bases, and 10 bases lay outside the gene matches. This CDR3 has 17 residues. CDR3 sequence: CASSELWTGDREETQYF. CDR3 nucleotide sequence: TGTGCCAGCAGTGAACTTTGGACAGGGGACAGGGAAGAGACCCAGTACTTC.

This clonotype was recorded at least ten times. The rearrangement joins TRBV4-2 to TRBJ2-1, with D perhaps matching TRBD2 (6 bases). The CDR3 runs to 16 residues. The V and J ends lost 6 bases and 0 bases respectively, with 15 bases between them. The germline V gene has CDR1 LGHNA and CDR2 YNFKEQ. In nucleotides, the CDR3 is TGTGCCAGCAGTCCCTTACGGGAGATCTCCTACAATGAGCAGTTCTTC. It encodes CASSPLREISYNEQFF.

V gene TRBV20-1 combines with J gene TRBJ2-2; a weak D match, TRBD2 (5 bases). Germline V gives CDR1 DFQATT, CDR2 SNEGSKA (reference sequence). The CDR3 runs 14 residues. The V gene lost 1 base and the J gene lost 2 bases, with 8 bases spanning the gap. The CDR3: CSARGTFNTGELFF. For the CDR3, the DNA is TGCAGTGCTAGAGGGACTTTCAACACCGGGGAGCTGTTTTTT.

The CDR3 coding sequence is TGTGCCAGCAGCCAAGTTTGGGGTGGCAATGAGCAGTTCTTC. It specifies CASSQVWGGNEQFF. The chain combines TRBV4-2 with TRBJ2-1; no reliable D call. CDR1 is LGHNA and CDR2 is YNFKEQ in the germline V gene. The CDR3 is 14 amino acids. Trimming removed 1 base at V and 6 bases at J, with 10 bases between.

A few counts support this clonotype. The CDR3 sequence is CASSKSGRESYEQYF. CDR3 coding DNA: TGTGCCAGCAGCAAATCGGGCAGGGAGTCCTACGAGCAGTACTTC. J is TRBJ2-7 and V is TRBV21-1. TRBV21-1 is designated a pseudogene. This CDR3 region has 15 residues.

This clonotype was seen at least ten times. V and J are TRBV12-3 or TRBV12-4 and TRBJ2-1; weak D call: TRBD1 (5 bases). V gave up 2 bases and J gave up 5 bases, with 10 bases separating them. The CDR3 is 14 amino acids. The CDR3 DNA reads as TGTGCCAGCAGTTTAAGGGCAGGGAACAATGAGCAGTTCTTC. This gives the protein CASSLRAGNNEQFF.

In this sample, this clonotype turned up many times. The rearrangement uses TRBV15 and TRBJ2-3; TRBD2 matches 12 bases. This CDR3 region has 16 residues. Germline trimming cut 0 bases from V and 5 bases from J; bases unmatched to any gene: 3. Germline V gene sequence: CDR1 LNHNV, CDR2 YYDKDF (reference sequence). DNA of the CDR3: TGTGCCACCAGCAGAGAACTAGCGGGAGGTGGAGATACGCAGTATTTT. This translates into CATSRELAGGGDTQYF.

The V call is TRBV7-9, the J call TRBJ2-5; no clear D gene. Germline CDR1 SEHNR, CDR2 FQNEAQ (reference sequence). This CDR3 is built from 13 residues. Deletions cut 1 base from V and 4 bases from J, with 7 bases between. The CDR3: CASSLVVLETQYF. In DNA, the CDR3 is TGTGCCAGCAGCTTAGTAGTATTAGAGACCCAGTACTTC.

There are a few counts of this clonotype. The chain is built from TRBV5-1 and TRBJ2-7; D is perhaps TRBD1 (5 bases). Germline V gene lookup returns CDR1 SGHRS and CDR2 YFSETQ. This CDR3 has 14 residues. V lost 2 bases, J lost 5 bases, and 14 bases lay in between. For the CDR3, the DNA is TGCGCCAGCAGCTTAGGAGCCCAGGGCCACGAGCAGTACTTC. Translated, it gives CASSLGAQGHEQYF.

The V and J genes are TRBV28 and TRBJ2-5; D gene unclear. The V and J ends lost 3 bases and 0 bases respectively, with 8 bases between them. CDR1 and CDR2 from the germline V gene are MDHEN and SYDVKM. The CDR3 consists of 14 residues. CDR3 sequence: CASSLAQNQETQYF. The CDR3 DNA reads as TGTGCCAGCAGTTTGGCGCAGAACCAAGAGACCCAGTACTTC.

The rearrangement links TRBV7-8 to TRBJ2-2, with 13 bases that match TRBD2. Germline values: CDR1 SGHVS, CDR2 FQNEAQ. V lost 9 bases, J lost 6 bases, and 4 bases stayed unmatched. This CDR3 is built from 14 residues. CDR3 in amino acids: CASKLAGGPGELFF. As DNA, the CDR3 is TGTGCCAGTAAACTAGCGGGAGGGCCCGGGGAGCTGTTTTTT.

The chain couples TRBV6-1 to TRBJ1-4; tentatively, D is TRBD1 (6 bases). There are 17 residues in the CDR3. Looked up from germline, CDR1 is MNHNS and CDR2 is SASEGT. V was clipped by 7 bases and J by 0 bases, with 18 bases between them. DNA of the CDR3: TGTGCCAGCACACGGACAGAGGGGTTTGCAACTAATGAAAAACTGTTTTTT. This translates into CASTRTEGFATNEKLFF.

The chain uses TRBV7-3 and TRBJ2-1, with 9 bases lining up with TRBD1. Looked up from germline, CDR1 is SGHTA and CDR2 is FQGTGA. With 1 base clipped from V and 7 bases from J, the junction kept 8 bases outside the gene matches. This CDR3 is 16 amino acids long. In nucleotides, the CDR3 is TGTGCCAGCAGCTTAAGGGCGGGACAGGGCTTTAATGAGCAGTTCTTC. Residues: CASSLRAGQGFNEQFF.

The sample holds a few counts of this clonotype. The chain combines TRBV25-1 with TRBJ1-1; TRBD1 is a possible D gene (6 bases). Germline V gene data show CDR1 as MGHDK and CDR2 as SYGVNS. This CDR3 has 14 residues. V lost 3 bases, J lost 4 bases, and 12 bases lay in between. This chain's CDR3 is CASSETGLITEAFF. As DNA, the CDR3 is TGTGCCAGCAGTGAGACAGGACTTATCACTGAAGCTTTCTTT.

This clonotype was seen more than once but under ten times. The chain links TRBV5-1 to TRBJ2-3; 10 bases are a match to TRBD2. The CDR3 totals 19 residues. J lost 4 bases, V lost 5 bases, and 19 bases had no gene match. Germline loops: CDR1 SGHRS, CDR2 YFSETQ. The CDR3 bases are TGCGCCAGCAGTTACGGACTAGCGGTGGGTCTATCCTACGCAGATACGCAGTATTTT. This gives the protein CASSYGLAVGLSYADTQYF.

This clonotype was counted many times. The rearrangement uses TRBV20-1 and TRBJ2-7, with D hard to call. The V gene lost 6 bases and the J gene lost 4 bases, with 16 bases spanning the gap. CDR3 length equals 13 residues. The germline V gene encodes CDR1 DFQATT and CDR2 SNEGSKA (reference sequence). CDR3: CSAEAHNNYEQYF. In DNA, the CDR3 is TGCAGTGCCGAGGCCCACAATAATTACGAGCAGTACTTC.

The chain recombines TRBV6-2 or TRBV6-3 with TRBJ2-2, with TRBD1 as a possible D gene (6 bases). V lost 7 bases and J lost 7, with 13 bases in between. The germline CDR1 and CDR2 sequences are MNHEY and SVGEGT. The CDR3 is made up of 13 amino acids. The CDR3 DNA follows: TGTGCCAGCACCGTTACAGGGCTCGGGGAGCTGTTTTTT. It codes for CASTVTGLGELFF.

This clonotype was observed a handful of times. This chain links TRBV7-2 with TRBJ2-7; 7 nucleotides match TRBD1. V was clipped by 4 bases and J by 3 bases; unmatched bases: 9. The CDR3 loop spans 15 amino acids. The germline V gene has CDR1 SGHTA and CDR2 FQGNSA. CDR3 bases: TGTGCCAGCAGCTCAGACAGGGCACCGATCTACGAGCAGTACTTC. The encoded protein is CASSSDRAPIYEQYF.

This clonotype has only a few counts. The chain links TRBV12-3 or TRBV12-4 to TRBJ2-1; 7 positions match TRBD1. The length of the CDR3 is 14 residues. With V trimmed by 6 bases and J by 6 bases, 8 bases remained unmatched. The CDR3 bases are TGTGCCAGCAGACCCGGGACAGCCCTCAATGAGCAGTTCTTC. It translates to CASRPGTALNEQFF.